This TCR beta chain was identified during a study of blood T cell repertoires in COVID-19. In the study overall: COVID-19 samples, acute and convalescent, were from the United States, Italy and Spain. T cells, B-cell-depleted T cells, or PBMCs provided the cDNA or gDNA that served as material.

Repertoires were generated with immunoSEQ multiplex PCR, while TCRdb's copy carries only in-frame clones and drops some. Here the sample spans about 210,000 clones, approximately 81% being singletons. The CDR3 is 13 residues long. V was shortened by 1 base and J by 6 bases, with 7 bases between the two germline ends. The germline V gene encodes CDR1 SGHAT and CDR2 FQNNGV. The receptor comes from a woman older than 75 with COVID-19, enrolled during active disease. Sequencing input: peripheral blood. This rearrangement joins TRBV11-2 to TRBJ1-3; D gene unclear. This CDR3 reads CASSLGALNTIYF. The CDR3 DNA follows: TGTGCCAGCAGCTTAGGCGCTTTAAACACCATATATTTT.